These T cell receptor beta chains were read from a single sample in a study of cytomegalovirus exposure and HLA in healthy donors. Some clones are missing from TCRdb's copy, which holds only in-frame ones; the method was immunoSEQ multiplex PCR. The repertoire holds 150,000 to 200,000 clones, with around 96% as singletons. The material sequenced was PBMCs. The receptors here all came from a woman under 30 in good health and CMV-seronegative. CDR3s include the opening cysteine and the closing phenylalanine or tryptophan. The D gene is left open where the match is weak. Not all rows give a size; the values are once, few, many and, for expanded clones, a class.

v_gene: TRBV5-1; d_gene: TRBD1; j_gene: TRBJ2-7; abundance: .; CDR3nt: TGCGCCAGCAGCAATGATCCCGGGACAGCGAACGAGCAGTACTTC; CDR3aa: CASSNDPGTANEQYF
v_gene: TRBV7-2; d_gene: .; j_gene: TRBJ2-2; abundance: .; CDR3nt: TGTGCCAGCAGCTTCTCATCCTCCATCGGGGGGCTGAACACCGGGGAGCTGTTTTTT; CDR3aa: CASSFSSSIGGLNTGELFF
v_gene: TRBV20-1; d_gene: .; j_gene: TRBJ1-5; abundance: .; CDR3nt: TGCAGTGACAACAATCAGCCCCAGCATTTT; CDR3aa: CSDNNQPQHF
v_gene: TRBV7-9; d_gene: .; j_gene: TRBJ1-1; abundance: .; CDR3nt: TGTGCCAGCAGCTCCGGACAGCCTGGGTCCACTGAAGCTTTCTTT; CDR3aa: CASSSGQPGSTEAFF
v_gene: TRBV5-4; d_gene: TRBD1; j_gene: TRBJ1-1; abundance: .; CDR3nt: TGTGCCAGCAGCACCCCCGGGACAGGGAAAACTGAAGCTTTCTTT; CDR3aa: CASSTPGTGKTEAFF
v_gene: TRBV27; d_gene: .; j_gene: TRBJ1-1; abundance: once; CDR3nt: TGTGCCAGCAGTTTACGTGTTTCCACTGAAGCTTTCTTT; CDR3aa: CASSLRVSTEAFF
v_gene: TRBV7-8; d_gene: .; j_gene: TRBJ1-2; abundance: .; CDR3nt: TGTGCCAGCAGCTTAGGTCGGGGGGACTATGGCTACACCTTC; CDR3aa: CASSLGRGDYGYTF
v_gene: TRBV7-8; d_gene: .; j_gene: TRBJ2-5; abundance: .; CDR3nt: TGTGCCAGCAGCTTAGCCGGGTCACAAGAGACCCAGTACTTC; CDR3aa: CASSLAGSQETQYF
v_gene: TRBV6-5; d_gene: .; j_gene: TRBJ2-5; abundance: once; CDR3nt: TGTGCCAGCAGTTACAATCTAGTGAGTGAGACCCAGTACTTC; CDR3aa: CASSYNLVSETQYF
v_gene: TRBV5-6; d_gene: .; j_gene: TRBJ2-1; abundance: .; CDR3nt: TGTGCCAGCAGCTTGTTAATCCTTGCGGAGGATGAGCAGTTCTTC; CDR3aa: CASSLLILAEDEQFF
v_gene: TRBV13; d_gene: TRBD1; j_gene: TRBJ2-3; abundance: .; CDR3nt: TGTGCCAGCAGCGAGGGACAGGTCCCGGATACGCAGTATTTT; CDR3aa: CASSEGQVPDTQYF
v_gene: TRBV6-5; d_gene: .; j_gene: TRBJ1-1; abundance: .; CDR3nt: TGTGCCAGCAGTTACCCGGCGGGTTCCACTGAAGCTTTCTTT; CDR3aa: CASSYPAGSTEAFF
v_gene: TRBV7-8; d_gene: TRBD1; j_gene: TRBJ1-6; abundance: .; CDR3nt: TGTGCCAGCAGCTCTCGGGACAGGGGTAATTCACCCCTCCACTTT; CDR3aa: CASSSRDRGNSPLHF
v_gene: TRBV15; d_gene: TRBD1; j_gene: TRBJ1-2; abundance: .; CDR3nt: TGTGCCACCAGCCCGGACAGGGGCGCGGGAGGCTACACCTTC; CDR3aa: CATSPDRGAGGYTF
v_gene: TRBV5-4; d_gene: TRBD1; j_gene: TRBJ1-4; abundance: .; CDR3nt: TGTGCCAGCAGCCCATCCGGGACAGGGAGTCAAAAACTGTTTTTT; CDR3aa: CASSPSGTGSQKLFF
v_gene: TRBV7-9; d_gene: TRBD2; j_gene: TRBJ2-2; abundance: .; CDR3nt: TGTGCCAGCAGCTTAAGAGAGGGACTAGCTAACACCGGGGAGCTGTTTTTT; CDR3aa: CASSLREGLANTGELFF
v_gene: TRBV5-1; d_gene: .; j_gene: TRBJ1-3; abundance: .; CDR3nt: TGCGCCAGCAGTGAAGGGAGCTCTGGAAACACCATATATTTT; CDR3aa: CASSEGSSGNTIYF
v_gene: TRBV6-1; d_gene: .; j_gene: TRBJ1-5; abundance: once; CDR3nt: TGTGCCAGCAGTGCAGTTAATGGCAATCAGCCCCAGCATTTT; CDR3aa: CASSAVNGNQPQHF
v_gene: TRBV2; d_gene: .; j_gene: TRBJ2-2; abundance: .; CDR3nt: TGTGCCAGCAGCCTTCAGGCGGGTTTGATTGACACCGGGGAGCTGTTTTTT; CDR3aa: CASSLQAGLIDTGELFF
v_gene: TRBV7-3; d_gene: .; j_gene: TRBJ1-6; abundance: .; CDR3nt: TGTGCCAGCCTCGCGGTAGATAATTCACCCCTCCACTTT; CDR3aa: CASLAVDNSPLHF
v_gene: TRBV7-9; d_gene: TRBD1; j_gene: TRBJ1-2; abundance: .; CDR3nt: TGTGCCAGCAGCTCACGGGACAGGGTCTATGGCTACACCTTC; CDR3aa: CASSSRDRVYGYTF
v_gene: TRBV6-1; d_gene: TRBD2; j_gene: TRBJ2-1; abundance: once; CDR3nt: TGTGCCAGCAGGCTAGCGGGAACAAACAATGAGCAGTTCTTC; CDR3aa: CASRLAGTNNEQFF
v_gene: TRBV5-1; d_gene: TRBD2; j_gene: TRBJ2-1; abundance: .; CDR3nt: TGCGCCAGCAGTGTGGGACTAGCGGGGGCCTACAATGAGCAGTTCTTC; CDR3aa: CASSVGLAGAYNEQFF
v_gene: TRBV9; d_gene: TRBD2; j_gene: TRBJ2-3; abundance: .; CDR3nt: TGTGCCAGCAGCCCCCGGTCCGGGGGGGCCGGTGAAGTAAATACGCAGTATTTT; CDR3aa: CASSPRSGGAGEVNTQYF
v_gene: TRBV7-2; d_gene: TRBD2; j_gene: TRBJ2-3; abundance: .; CDR3nt: TGTGCCAGCAGCCTTAGCGGGGGCCGTTCTAATACGCAGTATTTT; CDR3aa: CASSLSGGRSNTQYF
v_gene: TRBV6-6; d_gene: .; j_gene: TRBJ2-5; abundance: .; CDR3nt: TGTGCCAGCAGTTACTCGGCGGGTGCCCAAGAGACCCAGTACTTC; CDR3aa: CASSYSAGAQETQYF
v_gene: TRBV11-3; d_gene: .; j_gene: TRBJ2-1; abundance: .; CDR3nt: TGTGCCAGCAGCCCGAACCCTGGCCACACGGGGCAGTTCTTC; CDR3aa: CASSPNPGHTGQFF
v_gene: TRBV28; d_gene: TRBD2; j_gene: TRBJ2-1; abundance: once; CDR3nt: TGTGCCAGCAGCGGGACTAGCCCCTACAATGAGCAGTTCTTC; CDR3aa: CASSGTSPYNEQFF
v_gene: TRBV18; d_gene: .; j_gene: TRBJ2-2; abundance: .; CDR3nt: TGTGCCAGCTCAGCAACGGGGAACACCGGGGAGCTGTTTTTT; CDR3aa: CASSATGNTGELFF
v_gene: TRBV7-9; d_gene: TRBD1; j_gene: TRBJ1-2; abundance: .; CDR3nt: TGTGCCAGCAGCTTAGCCGGGACAGGGGGTTATGGCTACACCTTC; CDR3aa: CASSLAGTGGYGYTF
v_gene: TRBV2; d_gene: TRBD1; j_gene: TRBJ1-5; abundance: .; CDR3nt: TGTGCCAGCAGACCCAGGGGGCGCGGGAGCAATCAGCCCCAGCATTTT; CDR3aa: CASRPRGRGSNQPQHF
v_gene: TRBV4-3; d_gene: .; j_gene: TRBJ2-5; abundance: .; CDR3nt: TGCGCCAGCAGCCAAGCAGAGGGAGAGACCCAGTACTTC; CDR3aa: CASSQAEGETQYF
v_gene: TRBV5-1; d_gene: .; j_gene: TRBJ2-3; abundance: once; CDR3nt: TGCGCCAGCAGCTTGGAGTTGGGCAACCCTTATCTCACAGATACGCAGTATTTT; CDR3aa: CASSLELGNPYLTDTQYF
v_gene: TRBV5-1; d_gene: TRBD1; j_gene: TRBJ1-1; abundance: .; CDR3nt: TGCGCCAGCAGCTACGGGAGGACAGGGATAAAGGCTGAAGCTTTCTTT; CDR3aa: CASSYGRTGIKAEAFF
v_gene: TRBV7-9; d_gene: .; j_gene: TRBJ2-5; abundance: .; CDR3nt: TGTGCCAGCAGCTTAATTCAGGGGTATCGAGAGACCCAGTACTTC; CDR3aa: CASSLIQGYRETQYF
v_gene: TRBV6-4; d_gene: TRBD2; j_gene: TRBJ2-1; abundance: .; CDR3nt: TGTGCCAGCAGTGATCGCGGGGGGACCTACAATGAGCAGTTCTTC; CDR3aa: CASSDRGGTYNEQFF
v_gene: TRBV15; d_gene: .; j_gene: TRBJ2-7; abundance: .; CDR3nt: TGTGCCACCAGCAGAGTATGGGGAGGCGAGCAGTACTTC; CDR3aa: CATSRVWGGEQYF
v_gene: TRBV15; d_gene: .; j_gene: TRBJ2-5; abundance: .; CDR3nt: TGTGCCACCAGCAGAAAACAGAATCAAGAGACCCAGTACTTC; CDR3aa: CATSRKQNQETQYF
v_gene: TRBV15; d_gene: .; j_gene: TRBJ1-3; abundance: once; CDR3nt: TGTGCCACCAGCAGGTTGCTAGACTCTGGAAACACCATATATTTT; CDR3aa: CATSRLLDSGNTIYF
v_gene: TRBV7-2; d_gene: TRBD1; j_gene: TRBJ2-7; abundance: .; CDR3nt: TGTGCCAGCAGCTTTGGACAGGGGTACGAGCAGTACTTC; CDR3aa: CASSFGQGYEQYF
v_gene: TRBV6-6; d_gene: TRBD2; j_gene: TRBJ2-2; abundance: .; CDR3nt: TGTGCCAGCAGTTACCGGGCGGGGGTAAACACCGGGGAGCTGTTTTTT; CDR3aa: CASSYRAGVNTGELFF
v_gene: TRBV6-5; d_gene: .; j_gene: TRBJ2-5; abundance: .; CDR3nt: TGTGCCAGCAGCTATGATCCGGGATCGGGGGAGACCCAGTACTTC; CDR3aa: CASSYDPGSGETQYF
v_gene: TRBV11-3; d_gene: .; j_gene: TRBJ1-6; abundance: .; CDR3nt: TGTGCCAGCAGCTTGGACGGTAGGGGGAATTCACCCCTCCACTTT; CDR3aa: CASSLDGRGNSPLHF
v_gene: TRBV6-5; d_gene: .; j_gene: TRBJ1-3; abundance: .; CDR3nt: TGTGCCAGCAGTTTACAGGCCCTCTCTGGAAACACCATATATTTT; CDR3aa: CASSLQALSGNTIYF
v_gene: TRBV2; d_gene: TRBD1; j_gene: TRBJ1-1; abundance: .; CDR3nt: TGTGCCAGCAGTCCGGGACAGGGGTTCAGGAACACTGAAGCTTTCTTT; CDR3aa: CASSPGQGFRNTEAFF
v_gene: TRBV12-5; d_gene: .; j_gene: TRBJ1-5; abundance: .; CDR3nt: TGTGCTAGTGGTTTGGCGCTAGCAACCCCCCCGGCCCAGCATTTT; CDR3aa: CASGLALATPPAQHF
v_gene: TRBV6-1; d_gene: TRBD1; j_gene: TRBJ2-1; abundance: .; CDR3nt: TGTGCCAGCAGCGGGACAGGGGGCCAGTTCTTC; CDR3aa: CASSGTGGQFF
v_gene: TRBV6-5; d_gene: .; j_gene: TRBJ1-2; abundance: .; CDR3nt: TGTGCCAGCAGTTACGGGCCCAGGGGAGACTATGGCTACACCTTC; CDR3aa: CASSYGPRGDYGYTF